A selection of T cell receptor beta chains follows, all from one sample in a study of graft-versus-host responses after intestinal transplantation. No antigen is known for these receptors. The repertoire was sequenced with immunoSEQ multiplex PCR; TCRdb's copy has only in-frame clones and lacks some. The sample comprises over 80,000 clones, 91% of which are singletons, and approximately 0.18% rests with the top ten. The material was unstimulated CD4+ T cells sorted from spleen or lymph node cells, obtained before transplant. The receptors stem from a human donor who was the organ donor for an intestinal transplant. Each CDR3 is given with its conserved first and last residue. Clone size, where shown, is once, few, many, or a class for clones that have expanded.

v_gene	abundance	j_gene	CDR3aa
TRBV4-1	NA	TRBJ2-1	CASSLPPGGKFF
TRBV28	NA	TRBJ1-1	CASRGGDRNTEAFF
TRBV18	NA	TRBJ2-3	CASSPLGRGNTDTQYF
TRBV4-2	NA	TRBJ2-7	CASSTPGTRIYEQYF
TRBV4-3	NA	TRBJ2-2	CASSQEPSGNTGELFF
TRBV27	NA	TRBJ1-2	CASSSVGRGRRHYGYTF
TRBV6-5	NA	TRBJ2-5	CASSYSWSRGETQYF
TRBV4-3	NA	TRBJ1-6	CASSQLPMTGGSNSPLHF
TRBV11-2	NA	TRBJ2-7	CASSLSSGIYEQYF
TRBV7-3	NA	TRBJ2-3	CASSRDRVTDTQYF
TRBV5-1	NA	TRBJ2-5	CASSLAPSAGETQYF
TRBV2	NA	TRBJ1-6	CASSGRGGTNSPLHF
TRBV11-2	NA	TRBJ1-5	CASSVDRVDQPQHF
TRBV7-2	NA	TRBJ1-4	CASSLGGQGAGKLFF
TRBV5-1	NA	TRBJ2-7	CASRRTVLTYEQYF
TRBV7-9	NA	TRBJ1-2	CASSLAPGQRTATYGCTF
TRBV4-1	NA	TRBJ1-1	CASSQEQGRTEAFF
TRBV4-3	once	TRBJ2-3	CASSQEDRGGTDTQYF
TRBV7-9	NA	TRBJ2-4	CASSWGWGQLLAKNIQYF
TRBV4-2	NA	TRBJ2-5	CASSQLAGGPETQYF
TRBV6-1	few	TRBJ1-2	CASSPRGGWYGYTF
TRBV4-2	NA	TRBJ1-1	CASSHLEGLTEAFF
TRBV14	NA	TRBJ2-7	CASSQERASGYEQYF
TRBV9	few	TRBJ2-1	CASSVLTSGGEQFF
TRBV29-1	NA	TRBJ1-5	CSVSDSSNQPQHF
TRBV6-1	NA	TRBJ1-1	CASGRRGGEAFF
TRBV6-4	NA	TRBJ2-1	CASITAEQFF
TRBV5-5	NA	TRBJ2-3	CASSLAGYTQYF
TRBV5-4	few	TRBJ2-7	CASSLRSGSGQYF
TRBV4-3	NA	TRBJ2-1	CASSQDGGGPLYEQFF
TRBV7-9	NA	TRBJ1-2	CASSHRQYGYTF
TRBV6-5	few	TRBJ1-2	CASSDSYGYTF
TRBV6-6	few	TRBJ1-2	CASRSRDRVYYGYTF
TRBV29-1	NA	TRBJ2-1	CSVDAGTSGNEQFF
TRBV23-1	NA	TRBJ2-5	CASSEDSRQETQYF
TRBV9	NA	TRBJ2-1	CASSVAAGDGNEQFF
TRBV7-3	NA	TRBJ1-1	CASSSQGNTEAFF
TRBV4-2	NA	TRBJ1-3	CASSQNGREYF
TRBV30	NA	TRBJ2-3	CALAKVSVTDTQYF
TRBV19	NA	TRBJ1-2	CASSIGGQGGYGYTF
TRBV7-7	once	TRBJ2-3	CASSASDRGGLTDTQYF